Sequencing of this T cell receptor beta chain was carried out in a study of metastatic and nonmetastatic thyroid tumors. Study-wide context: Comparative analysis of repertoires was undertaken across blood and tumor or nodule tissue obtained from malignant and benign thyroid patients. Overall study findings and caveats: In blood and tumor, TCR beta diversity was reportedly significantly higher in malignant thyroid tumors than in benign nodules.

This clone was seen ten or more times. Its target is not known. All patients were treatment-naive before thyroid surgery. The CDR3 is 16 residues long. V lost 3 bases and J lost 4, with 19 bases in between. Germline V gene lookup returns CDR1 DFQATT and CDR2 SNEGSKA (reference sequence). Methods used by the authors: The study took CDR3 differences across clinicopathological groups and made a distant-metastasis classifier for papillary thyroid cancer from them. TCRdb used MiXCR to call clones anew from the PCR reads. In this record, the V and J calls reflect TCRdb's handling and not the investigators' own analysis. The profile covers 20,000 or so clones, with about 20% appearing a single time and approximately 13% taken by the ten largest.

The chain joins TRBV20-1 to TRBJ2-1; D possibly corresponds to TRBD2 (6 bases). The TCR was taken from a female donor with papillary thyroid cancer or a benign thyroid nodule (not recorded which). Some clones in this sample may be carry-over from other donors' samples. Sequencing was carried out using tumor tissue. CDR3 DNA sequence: TGCAGTGCTAGGAGAGGGGCGGGATTACCTTACAATGAGCAGTTCTTC. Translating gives CSARRGAGLPYNEQFF.